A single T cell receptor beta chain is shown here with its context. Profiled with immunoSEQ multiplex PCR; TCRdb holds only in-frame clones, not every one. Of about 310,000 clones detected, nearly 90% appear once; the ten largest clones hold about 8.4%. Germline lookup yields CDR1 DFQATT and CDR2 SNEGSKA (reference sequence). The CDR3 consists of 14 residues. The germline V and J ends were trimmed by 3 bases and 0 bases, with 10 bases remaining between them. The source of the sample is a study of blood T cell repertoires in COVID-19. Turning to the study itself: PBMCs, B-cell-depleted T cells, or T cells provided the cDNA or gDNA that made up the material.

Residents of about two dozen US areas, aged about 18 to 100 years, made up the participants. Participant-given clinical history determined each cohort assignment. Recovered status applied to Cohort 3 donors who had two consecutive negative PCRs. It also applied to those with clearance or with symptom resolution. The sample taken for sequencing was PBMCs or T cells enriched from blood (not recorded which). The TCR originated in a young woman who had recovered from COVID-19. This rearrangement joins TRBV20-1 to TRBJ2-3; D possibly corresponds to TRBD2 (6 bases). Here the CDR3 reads CSASGGRSTDTQYF. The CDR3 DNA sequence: TGCAGTGCTAGTGGAGGGAGGAGCACAGATACGCAGTATTTT.